Below, one T cell receptor (beta chain) is given with its context. Its antigen is currently unknown. A single record per CDR3 protein comes from TCRdb applying MiXCR to the reads. The table includes 60,000 to 70,000 distinct CDR3 sequences, 45% to 50% detected once. The data were obtained in a study of type 1 regulatory T cells. Broader study findings: Type 1 regulatory T cells had a more restricted TCR repertoire than non-type 1 regulatory T cells.

Sequenced material: cultured non-Tr1 T cells, either the whole culture or a sorted T cell fraction (not recorded which). The TCR was taken from a human donor in good health.

As DNA, the CDR3 is TGCAGTGCTAGAGACTCGCTAGCGGGGAATGAGCAGTTCTTC. Protein product: CSARDSLAGNEQFF. The chain combines TRBV20-1 with TRBJ2-1; 9 bases map to TRBD2. CDR1 and CDR2 (germline): DFQATT, SNEGSKA (reference sequence). V lost 0 bases, J lost 7 bases, and 4 bases stayed unmatched. The CDR3 consists of 14 residues.